The rows below give T cell receptor beta chains drawn from one sample of a study of cytomegalovirus exposure and HLA in healthy donors. Repertoires were generated with immunoSEQ multiplex PCR, while TCRdb's copy carries only in-frame clones and drops some. Here the sample table reports roughly 88,000 clones. The sequenced sample was PBMCs. These receptors all stem from a man aged 45 to 65 in good health and CMV-seropositive. Both conserved end residues are part of each CDR3. A D gene is named only where the DNA matches it firmly.

j_call,d_call,cdr3_length,v_call,cdr3_nt,cdr3_aa
TRBJ2-5,TRBD1,14,TRBV6-5,TGTGCCATCATCCACACAGGGGGCACAGAGACCCAGTACTTC,CAIIHTGGTETQYF
TRBJ1-2,TRBD1,13,TRBV19,TGTGCCAGTAGTAGGGGACAGGGTTCTGACTACACCTTC,CASSRGQGSDYTF
TRBJ2-3,TRBD1,12,TRBV10-3,TGTGCCATCAGAGACAGGGGGGATACGCAGTATTTT,CAIRDRGDTQYF
TRBJ2-1,NA,16,TRBV2,TGTGCCAGCAGTGAAGGGGCTTATTCATTGTACAATGAGCAGTTCTTC,CASSEGAYSLYNEQFF
TRBJ2-2,TRBD2,16,TRBV4-1,TGCGCCAGCAGCCAAGAAGCGGGAGGGCTCAGGGGGGAGCTGTTTTTT,CASSQEAGGLRGELFF
TRBJ1-1,TRBD1,15,TRBV30,TGTGCCTGGAGTCCCGGGACAGGGGGCAACACTGAAGCTTTCTTT,CAWSPGTGGNTEAFF
TRBJ2-2,NA,17,TRBV15,TGTGCCACCAGCAGAGATGAGGATAGCAGAGACACCGGGGAGCTGTTTTTT,CATSRDEDSRDTGELFF
TRBJ1-6,NA,18,TRBV4-1,TGCGCCAGCAGCCAATCTAGCAGTTCTAGCTCCTATAATTCACCCCTCCACTTT,CASSQSSSSSSYNSPLHF
TRBJ2-2,TRBD2,18,TRBV18,TGTGCCAGCTCACCACGTACCGGAGCGGGAGGATTCACCGGGGAGCTGTTTTTT,CASSPRTGAGGFTGELFF
TRBJ1-3,NA,17,TRBV30,TGTGCCTGGAGTAGCGGGGACGGTACCTACTCTGGAAACACCATATATTTT,CAWSSGDGTYSGNTIYF
TRBJ2-1,TRBD2,18,TRBV29-1,TGCAGCGTTGTTCCCCGGCGGGAGGGCCGGTTCTCCTACAATGAGCAGTTCTTC,CSVVPRREGRFSYNEQFF